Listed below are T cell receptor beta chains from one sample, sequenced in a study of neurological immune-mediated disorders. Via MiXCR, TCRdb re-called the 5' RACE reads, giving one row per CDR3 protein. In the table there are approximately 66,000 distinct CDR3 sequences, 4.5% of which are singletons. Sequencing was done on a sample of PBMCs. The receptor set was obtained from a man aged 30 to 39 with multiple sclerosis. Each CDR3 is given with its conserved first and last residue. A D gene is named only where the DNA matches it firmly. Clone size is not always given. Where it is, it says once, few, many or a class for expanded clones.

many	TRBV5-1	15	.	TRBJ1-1	TGCGCCAGCAGCCCATACCCCAGACAGGCGAGTGAAGCTTTCTTT	CASSPYPRQASEAFF
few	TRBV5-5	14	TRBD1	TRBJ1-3	TGTGCCAGCAGCTTGGCCGGGACAGGAGGGACCATATATTTT	CASSLAGTGGTIYF
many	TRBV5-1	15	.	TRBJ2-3	TGCGCCAGCAGCCGAGGGACGGCCACCCTAGATACGCAGTATTTT	CASSRGTATLDTQYF
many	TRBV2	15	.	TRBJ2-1	TGTGCCAGCAGGGGAGGGGGGGGTCCCTACAATGAGCAGTTCTTC	CASRGGGGPYNEQFF
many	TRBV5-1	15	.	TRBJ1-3	TGCGCCAGCAGCGGCGGGGCAGGCGGCGGAAACACCATATATTTT	CASSGGAGGGNTIYF
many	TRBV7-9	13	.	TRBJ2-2	TGTGCCAGCGTTAGAACAGGGACCGGGGAGCTGTTTTTT	CASVRTGTGELFF
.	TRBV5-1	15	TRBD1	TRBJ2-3	TGCGCCAGCAGCCTCCACGGACAGGGTACAGATACGCAGTATTTT	CASSLHGQGTDTQYF
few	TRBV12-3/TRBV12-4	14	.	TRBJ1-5	TGTGCCAGCAGCCCAAAAAGGGGACGTCAGCCCCAGAATTTT	CASSPKRGRQPQNF
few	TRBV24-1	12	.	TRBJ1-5	TGTGCCACCAGTGTGGGGAATCAGCCCCAGCATTTT	CATSVGNQPQHF
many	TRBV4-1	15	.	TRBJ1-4	TGCGCCAGCAGACGACAGTTCGCAACTAATGAAAAACTGTTTTTT	CASRRQFATNEKLFF
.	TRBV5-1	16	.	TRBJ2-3	TGCGCCAGCAGCTTGAGTAGCGGAGGGATCACAGATACGCAGTATTTT	CASSLSSGGITDTQYF
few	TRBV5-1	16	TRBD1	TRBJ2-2	TGCGCCAGCAGCTTGGCCACACAGGGGGCCGTCGGGGAGCTGTTTTTT	CASSLATQGAVGELFF
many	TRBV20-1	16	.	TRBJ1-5	TGCAGTGCTAGAGATCTGACGGGGGTGAGCAATCAGCCCCAGCATTTT	CSARDLTGVSNQPQHF
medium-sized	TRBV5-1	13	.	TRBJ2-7	TGCGCCAGCAGCTTTGGTCAGGGGAGCGAGCAGTACTTC	CASSFGQGSEQYF
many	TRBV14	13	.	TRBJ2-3	TGTGCCAGCAGCCAAGAACGAATGTCAACGCAGTATTTT	CASSQERMSTQYF
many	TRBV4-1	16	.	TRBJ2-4	TGCGCCAGCAGCCAGGGGACTTTTTTAGCCAAAAACATTCAGTACTTC	CASSQGTFLAKNIQYF
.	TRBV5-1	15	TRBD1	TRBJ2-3	TGCGCCAGCAGCTACTCCGGGACAGGGGAAGATACGCAGTATTTT	CASSYSGTGEDTQYF
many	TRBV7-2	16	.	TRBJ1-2	TGTGCCAGCAGCTTAGGGCGCCGTATGACTAACTATGGCTACACCTTC	CASSLGRRMTNYGYTF
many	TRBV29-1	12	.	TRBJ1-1	TGCAGCGTTGAAGGAAGGAACACTGAAGCTTTCTTT	CSVEGRNTEAFF
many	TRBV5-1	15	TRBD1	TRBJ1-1	TGCGCCAGCAGCGAGGGGACAGGGAGGGACACTGAAGCTTTCTTT	CASSEGTGRDTEAFF
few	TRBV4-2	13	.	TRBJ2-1	TGTGCCAGCAGCCACACGGGGGACTGGGAGCAGTTCTTC	CASSHTGDWEQFF
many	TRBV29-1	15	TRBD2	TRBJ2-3	TGCAGCATAATTCGACTAGCGGCCCTCACGGATACGCAGTATTTT	CSIIRLAALTDTQYF
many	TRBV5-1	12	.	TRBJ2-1	TGCGCCAGCAGCTTGGACGGCAATGAGCAGTTCTTC	CASSLDGNEQFF
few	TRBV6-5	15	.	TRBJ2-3	TGTGCCAGCAGACCCCGAGTAGCCTGGTCAGATACGCAGTATTTT	CASRPRVAWSDTQYF
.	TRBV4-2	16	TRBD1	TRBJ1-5	TGTGCCAGCAGCCAAGATGGTGGCTCAGGGACAGGGCCCCAGAATTTT	CASSQDGGSGTGPQNF
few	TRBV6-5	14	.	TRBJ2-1	TGTGCCAGCAAGGGACATGGGTCCTACAATGAGCAGTTCTTC	CASKGHGSYNEQFF
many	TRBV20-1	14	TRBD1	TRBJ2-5	TGCAGTGCCAAGATGATCCAGGGGGCAGAGACCCAGTACTTC	CSAKMIQGAETQYF
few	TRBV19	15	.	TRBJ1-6	TGTGCCAGTAGCACCCTCCGGGATCGGATTTCACCCCTCCACTTT	CASSTLRDRISPLHF
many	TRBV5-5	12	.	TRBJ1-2	TGTGCCAGCAGTCCCGGACCGTATGGCTACACCTTC	CASSPGPYGYTF
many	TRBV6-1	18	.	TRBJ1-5	TGTGCCAGCAACCGATATCCAGATACCGTCTATAGCAATCAGCCCCAGCATTTT	CASNRYPDTVYSNQPQHF
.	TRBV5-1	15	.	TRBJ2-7	TGCGCCAGCAGCTTGGTTGACACCGGGGACTACGAGCAGTACTTC	CASSLVDTGDYEQYF
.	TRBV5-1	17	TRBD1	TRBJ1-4	TGCGCCAGCAGCCTGCGGACAGGGGCCCCCCGGGATGAAAAACTGTTTTTT	CASSLRTGAPRDEKLFF
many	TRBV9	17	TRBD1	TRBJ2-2	TGTGCCAGCAGCGTATCCCCCGGGACAGCGAACACCGGGGAGCTGTTTTTT	CASSVSPGTANTGELFF
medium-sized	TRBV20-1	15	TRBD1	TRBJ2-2	TGCAGTGCCGAGGACAGGGGGCGAAGCACCGGGGAGCTGTTTTTT	CSAEDRGRSTGELFF
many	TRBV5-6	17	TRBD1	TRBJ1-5	TGTGCCAGCAGCATTACGCCCGGGACAGGGAGCAATCAGCCCCAGCATTTT	CASSITPGTGSNQPQHF
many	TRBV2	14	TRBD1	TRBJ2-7	TGTGCCAGCAGTAATACAGGGGGCAGGTACGAGCAGTACTTC	CASSNTGGRYEQYF
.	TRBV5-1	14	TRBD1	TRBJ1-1	TGCGCCAGCAGCTTGTTAGACAGGGGCACTGAAGCTTTCTTT	CASSLLDRGTEAFF
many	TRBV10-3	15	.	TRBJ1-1	TGTGCCATCAGACCGGGACCTTCTATCAACACTGAAGCTTTCTTT	CAIRPGPSINTEAFF
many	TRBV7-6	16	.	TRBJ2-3	TGTGCCAGCAGCTTAGCGACGGGAACCAGACCAGATACGCAGTATTTT	CASSLATGTRPDTQYF
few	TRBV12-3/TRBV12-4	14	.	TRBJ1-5	TGTGCCAGCAGTACAGACAGCCCCAATCAGCCCCAGCATTTT	CASSTDSPNQPQHF
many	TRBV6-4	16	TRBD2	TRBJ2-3	TGTGCCAGCAGTGATGAAGCGGGGGAACCCACAGATACGCAGTATTTT	CASSDEAGEPTDTQYF
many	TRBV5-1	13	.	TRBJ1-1	TGCGCCAGCAGACCTTGGGACAACACTGAAGCTTTCTTT	CASRPWDNTEAFF
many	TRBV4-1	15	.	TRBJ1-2	TGCGCCAGCAGCCAAGAGCCAGGAGTCGACTATGGCTACACCTTC	CASSQEPGVDYGYTF
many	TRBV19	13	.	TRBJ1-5	TGTGCCAGTAAAAGGGGGGGCGATCAGCCCCAGCATTTT	CASKRGGDQPQHF
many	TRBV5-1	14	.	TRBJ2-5	TGCGCCAGCAGTTCCGTAGACGCCCTCCAGACCCAGTACTTC	CASSSVDALQTQYF
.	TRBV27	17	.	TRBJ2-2	TGTGCCAGCAGATACCGCGGAAGGGGTGGGAACACCGGGGAGCTGTTTTTT	CASRYRGRGGNTGELFF
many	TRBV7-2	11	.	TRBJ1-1	TGTGCCAGCAGCTTCCACACTGAAGCTTTCTTT	CASSFHTEAFF
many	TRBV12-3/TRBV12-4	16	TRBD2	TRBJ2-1	TGTGCCAGCAGTCCGCGGACTAGGGGCACCTACAATGAGCAGTTCTTC	CASSPRTRGTYNEQFF
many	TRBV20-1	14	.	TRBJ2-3	TGCAGTGCTTCCTTACAGGGCAGGGGAGATACGCAGTATTTT	CSASLQGRGDTQYF
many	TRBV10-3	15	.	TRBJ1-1	TGTGCCATCAGTGAGGGGAGCAGGGGGAACACTGAAGCTTTCTTT	CAISEGSRGNTEAFF
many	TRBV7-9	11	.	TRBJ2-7	TGTGCCAGCAGCTTCTCCTACGAGCAGTACTTC	CASSFSYEQYF
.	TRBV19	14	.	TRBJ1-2	TGTGCCAGTATTCCACAGGGCACACCCTATGGCTACACCTTC	CASIPQGTPYGYTF
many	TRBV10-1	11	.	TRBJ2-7	TGCGCCAGCAGCACATATAACGAGCAGTACTTC	CASSTYNEQYF
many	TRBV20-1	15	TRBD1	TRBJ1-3	TGCAGTGCCATCGGGACAGGGGCTTCTGGAAACACCATATATTTT	CSAIGTGASGNTIYF
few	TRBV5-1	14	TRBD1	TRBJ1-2	TGCGCCAGCAGCCAGTCAGGGGGCTCCTATGGCTACACCTTC	CASSQSGGSYGYTF
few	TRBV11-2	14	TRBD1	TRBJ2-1	TGTGCCAGCAGCCCACAGGGGCCGTACAATGAGCAGTTCTTC	CASSPQGPYNEQFF
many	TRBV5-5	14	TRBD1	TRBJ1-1	TGTGCCAGCAGCTTGGGGACAGGGGGAACTGAAGCTTTCTTT	CASSLGTGGTEAFF